This TCR beta chain was observed in a study of blood T cell repertoires in COVID-19. This clone has only one observation. Here immunoSEQ multiplex PCR was the method, and the copy in TCRdb shows in-frame clones only, minus some. The data show some 260,000 clones, 70% to 90% seen once. The germline V and J ends were trimmed by 0 bases and 5 bases, with 8 bases remaining between them. From germline, CDR1 is SGHRS and CDR2 YFSETQ. This CDR3 comprises 13 residues. This chain connects TRBV5-1 to TRBJ2-5, with D uncertain. The sequence was collected from a man between 18 and 35 years old with active or convalescent COVID-19. Sequences were obtained from peripheral blood. The CDR3 loop reads CASSLAVEETQYF. Here the CDR3 DNA reads TGCGCCAGCAGCTTGGCCGTTGAGGAGACCCAGTACTTC.